Listed below are T cell receptor beta chains from one sample, sequenced in a study of T cells in Graves' hyperthyroidism and ophthalmopathy. TCRdb ran MiXCR on the multiplex PCR reads and lists one entry per CDR3 protein. The table shows about 300,000 distinct CDR3 sequences, with 13% occurring only once. The sequenced sample consisted of blood. The receptor set was obtained from a woman aged 30 to 39 with Graves' hyperthyroidism that later progressed to Graves' ophthalmopathy. CDR3s include the opening cysteine and the closing phenylalanine or tryptophan. The order of the fields is CDR3 DNA, CDR3 protein, clone size, D gene, J gene, V gene. The D gene is left open where the match is weak. Not every row has a clone size; where given, it reads once, few, many or a size class.

DNA: TGCAGCGTTGAAGACCTCGCAGGCGGAGAGCAGTACTTC
CDR3: CSVEDLAGGEQYF
size: NA
D: NA
J: TRBJ2-7
V: TRBV29-1

DNA: TGTGCCAGCAGCCAAGCCGGGAGGAGGAACATTCAGTACTTC
CDR3: CASSQAGRRNIQYF
size: many
D: TRBD2
J: TRBJ2-4
V: TRBV3-1

DNA: TGTGCCACCAGCAGAGCTCAGAGTACTAGCGGGATGGAAACCCAGTACTTC
CDR3: CATSRAQSTSGMETQYF
size: many
D: TRBD2
J: TRBJ2-5
V: TRBV15

DNA: TGTGCCAGCAGCTTGGTCGGGGAAGATAACTATGGCTACACCTTC
CDR3: CASSLVGEDNYGYTF
size: few
D: NA
J: TRBJ1-2
V: TRBV5-6

DNA: TGTGCCAGCAGCCGACGGGCGGGTCTCAGCTCCTACGAGCAGTACTTC
CDR3: CASSRRAGLSSYEQYF
size: many
D: NA
J: TRBJ2-7
V: TRBV27

DNA: TGCAGTGCTAGAGATGCAGGGGTCCGAAATACGCAGTATTTT
CDR3: CSARDAGVRNTQYF
size: many
D: NA
J: TRBJ2-3
V: TRBV20-1

DNA: TGTGCCAGCCGCGGGTCTTCTGGGACCGGGGAGCTGTTTTTT
CDR3: CASRGSSGTGELFF
size: few
D: NA
J: TRBJ2-2
V: TRBV9

DNA: TGTGCCAGCAGTTTAGGAGGAGTTGAGGAGCAGTACTTC
CDR3: CASSLGGVEEQYF
size: many
D: NA
J: TRBJ2-7
V: TRBV28

DNA: TGTGCCAGTAGTATCACCCCGGTTAGCACAGATACGCAGTATTTT
CDR3: CASSITPVSTDTQYF
size: NA
D: NA
J: TRBJ2-3
V: TRBV19

DNA: TGTGCCAGCAGTTTAATTGTTGACGGCCTCTCAGATACGCAGTATTTT
CDR3: CASSLIVDGLSDTQYF
size: few
D: NA
J: TRBJ2-3
V: TRBV27

DNA: TGTGCCAGCAGGGGTATCCGGACTAGCGGGGACAATGAGCAGTTCTTC
CDR3: CASRGIRTSGDNEQFF
size: NA
D: TRBD2
J: TRBJ2-1
V: TRBV12-3/TRBV12-4

DNA: TGTGCCAGCAGCTTAGGTTACCCAAATGAGCAGTTCTTC
CDR3: CASSLGYPNEQFF
size: many
D: NA
J: TRBJ2-1
V: TRBV7-9

DNA: TGCAGTGCAGAATCGACTAGCGGGAGGGTTAATGAGCAGTTCTTC
CDR3: CSAESTSGRVNEQFF
size: many
D: TRBD2
J: TRBJ2-1
V: TRBV20-1

DNA: TGTGCCAGCACCTTGGGGGTCCAAGAGACCCAGTACTTC
CDR3: CASTLGVQETQYF
size: many
D: NA
J: TRBJ2-5
V: TRBV12-3/TRBV12-4

DNA: TGTGCCAGCAGCCCAAGAGGCTCTAGCGGGAGCGTTCCCATTCAGTACTTC
CDR3: CASSPRGSSGSVPIQYF
size: many
D: TRBD2
J: TRBJ2-4
V: TRBV7-2

DNA: TGCGCTAGTGGTTTGGTACTCGGGCAGGGTGGGGGGAACACTGAAGCTTTCTTT
CDR3: CASGLVLGQGGGNTEAFF
size: NA
D: NA
J: TRBJ1-1
V: TRBV12-5

DNA: TGTGCCTGGAGTGTCGGACTAGCAGCGAACACCGGGGAGCTGTTTTTT
CDR3: CAWSVGLAANTGELFF
size: many
D: TRBD2
J: TRBJ2-2
V: TRBV30

DNA: TGTGCAACAGGCGGAGGGGATAGTGGCTATGGCTACACCTTC
CDR3: CATGGGDSGYGYTF
size: NA
D: NA
J: TRBJ1-2
V: TRBV19

DNA: TGTGCCAGCAGTTTAACGACTAGCGGGATATCGTACGAGCAGTACTTC
CDR3: CASSLTTSGISYEQYF
size: many
D: TRBD2
J: TRBJ2-7
V: TRBV28

DNA: TGTGCCAGCAGCTCAGGGGGAAACTCCTACAATGAGCAGTTCTTC
CDR3: CASSSGGNSYNEQFF
size: many
D: TRBD1
J: TRBJ2-1
V: TRBV7-3

DNA: TGTGCCTGGAGTGTAGGTTACAGAGTCTACGAGCAGTACTTC
CDR3: CAWSVGYRVYEQYF
size: NA
D: NA
J: TRBJ2-7
V: TRBV30

DNA: TGTGCCAGTAGTATTCAGGGGGGAACTCAGCCCCAGCATTTT
CDR3: CASSIQGGTQPQHF
size: few
D: TRBD1
J: TRBJ1-5
V: TRBV19

DNA: TGTGCCAGCAGCGAAGGGGGGAATGAGCAGTTCTTC
CDR3: CASSEGGNEQFF
size: many
D: NA
J: TRBJ2-1
V: TRBV7-9

DNA: TGTGCCAGCAGCCAAGGGACAGGGGCGACCGGGGAGCTGTTTTTT
CDR3: CASSQGTGATGELFF
size: many
D: TRBD1
J: TRBJ2-2
V: TRBV3-1

DNA: TGCGCCAGCAGCCAACTCACCAAGGACAGGGGTGACATTCAGTACTTC
CDR3: CASSQLTKDRGDIQYF
size: many
D: TRBD1
J: TRBJ2-4
V: TRBV4-3

DNA: TGCGCCAGCAGCCAAGAAGTGGGGCCGGGCGGCTACACCTTC
CDR3: CASSQEVGPGGYTF
size: few
D: NA
J: TRBJ1-2
V: TRBV4-1

DNA: TGTGCCTGGAGTGAACAGGGGTTAGTGGATTATAATTCACCCCTCCACTTT
CDR3: CAWSEQGLVDYNSPLHF
size: NA
D: TRBD1
J: TRBJ1-6
V: TRBV30

DNA: TGTGCCAGCAGCTTGCTCCCAGGTAGCGGAGGTTCCTACGAGCAGTACTTC
CDR3: CASSLLPGSGGSYEQYF
size: many
D: NA
J: TRBJ2-7
V: TRBV5-5

DNA: TGCAGTGCGCAAGGGACGTTCGCTCTAACCTACGAGCAGTACTTC
CDR3: CSAQGTFALTYEQYF
size: NA
D: NA
J: TRBJ2-7
V: TRBV20-1

DNA: TGTGCCAGCAGTTTATTCGCGACTAGCGGGAGCCACGAGCAGTACTTC
CDR3: CASSLFATSGSHEQYF
size: NA
D: TRBD2
J: TRBJ2-7
V: TRBV12-3/TRBV12-4

DNA: TGCAGTGCTGCTAGCGGGAACACCGGGGAGCTGTTTTTT
CDR3: CSAASGNTGELFF
size: many
D: TRBD2
J: TRBJ2-2
V: TRBV20-1

DNA: TGTGCCAGCAGCCTGCGAGGGACAGGGTTATTTGAAAAACTGTTTTTT
CDR3: CASSLRGTGLFEKLFF
size: NA
D: TRBD1
J: TRBJ1-4
V: TRBV5-6

DNA: TGTGCCAGCAGTTTAGTTAGTGGGTCAGCCCAAGAGACCCAGTACTTC
CDR3: CASSLVSGSAQETQYF
size: many
D: NA
J: TRBJ2-5
V: TRBV12-3/TRBV12-4

DNA: TGTGCCAGCAGTGGAATTTTCAGGGATCAGCCCCAGCATTTT
CDR3: CASSGIFRDQPQHF
size: many
D: NA
J: TRBJ1-5
V: TRBV28

DNA: TGTGCCAGCAAGTCCGGGACCCAGAGGTTCCCAGATACGCAGTATTTT
CDR3: CASKSGTQRFPDTQYF
size: many
D: NA
J: TRBJ2-3
V: TRBV6-1

DNA: TGTGCCTGGAGCGAGTACAGTTACTATAGCAATCAGCCCCAGCATTTT
CDR3: CAWSEYSYYSNQPQHF
size: many
D: NA
J: TRBJ1-5
V: TRBV30

DNA: TGCAGCTCGCCTAGCGGGATGGGTGAGCAGTTCTTC
CDR3: CSSPSGMGEQFF
size: many
D: TRBD2
J: TRBJ2-1
V: TRBV29-1

DNA: TGTGCCAGCAGGAACAGCAGGGGGACAGGGCCCTACGAGCAGTACTTC
CDR3: CASRNSRGTGPYEQYF
size: NA
D: TRBD1
J: TRBJ2-7
V: TRBV5-5

DNA: TGTGCCAGCAGTGAGGGAGAGACCCAGTACTTC
CDR3: CASSEGETQYF
size: many
D: NA
J: TRBJ2-5
V: TRBV12-3/TRBV12-4

DNA: TGTGCCAGCAGTGTAACTAGCGGGGGGACCAAAAACATTCAGTACTTC
CDR3: CASSVTSGGTKNIQYF
size: many
D: TRBD2
J: TRBJ2-4
V: TRBV6-1

DNA: TGTGCCAGCAGCCTCAACGTCGGCAATCAGCCCCAGCATTTT
CDR3: CASSLNVGNQPQHF
size: many
D: NA
J: TRBJ1-5
V: TRBV3-1

DNA: TGTGCCAGCAGCTTGGTGGGGACTAGCGGGGAGCAGTACTTC
CDR3: CASSLVGTSGEQYF
size: many
D: TRBD2
J: TRBJ2-7
V: TRBV5-5

DNA: TGTGCCAGCAGCCCTGTAGGGGGGGGGTATGGCTACACCTTC
CDR3: CASSPVGGGYGYTF
size: many
D: NA
J: TRBJ1-2
V: TRBV7-2

DNA: TGTGCCAGCCAGACTGGGAGCTCCTACGAGCAGTACTTC
CDR3: CASQTGSSYEQYF
size: many
D: NA
J: TRBJ2-7
V: TRBV12-3/TRBV12-4